One sample yielded the 5 T cell receptor beta chains listed below, sequenced in a study of blood T cell repertoires in COVID-19. Profiled with immunoSEQ multiplex PCR; TCRdb holds only in-frame clones, not every one. Found here are 200,000 to 300,000 clones, around nine tenths of them singletons; the top ten hold over 7.5%. Sequencing was done on a sample of peripheral blood. The receptors come from a middle-aged man who had recovered from COVID-19.

The V call is TRBV29-1, the J call TRBJ1-4; possible D gene TRBD1, 5 bases. The CDR3 length is 11 residues. V was clipped by 7 bases and J by 8 bases, with 11 bases between them. The germline V gene encodes CDR1 SQVTM and CDR2 ANQGSEA. Written as DNA, the CDR3 is TGCAGCGGCCTGGCAGGGGAAAAACTGTTTTTT. Amino acid sequence: CSGLAGEKLFF.

The chain carries TRBV12-3 or TRBV12-4 and TRBJ2-1; no definite D call. V was cut by 6 bases and J by 7 bases, with 7 bases left in between. The CDR3 contains 11 residues. The CDR3 DNA sequence: TGTGCCAGCAGCTACCGGAATGAGCAGTTCTTC. It translates to CASSYRNEQFF.

The chain carries TRBV6-2 or TRBV6-3 and TRBJ2-3; 8 positions match TRBD1. In germline, CDR1 is MNHEY, CDR2 SVGEGT. The CDR3 sequence is 15 residues long. V was pared by 2 bases and J by 3 bases, with 4 bases of the junction left unmatched. Here the CDR3 DNA reads TGTGCCAGCAGTTACGGGACAGGATATACAGATACGCAGTATTTT. Translated, it gives CASSYGTGYTDTQYF.

CDR3 nucleotides: TGTGCCAGCAGTTTATCCGGGGGCTACGAGCAGTACTTC. Translating gives CASSLSGGYEQYF. The chain recombines TRBV27 with TRBJ2-7; D is perhaps TRBD2 (6 bases). CDR1 MNHEY and CDR2 SMNVEV come from the germline V gene (reference sequence). The V end lost 0 bases, the J end lost 3 bases, and 6 bases lay between the germline ends. The CDR3 is 13 residues long.

This chain connects TRBV9 to TRBJ1-1; no clear D. Germline values: CDR1 SGDLS, CDR2 YYNGEE. The CDR3 covers 13 residues. V dropped 4 bases and J dropped 7 bases, with 14 bases sitting between them. CDR3 sequence: CASSLRGGSEAFF. For the CDR3, the DNA is TGTGCCAGCAGCCTGCGTGGAGGGAGTGAAGCTTTCTTT.